Sequencing of this TCR beta chain was carried out in a study of cytomegalovirus exposure and HLA in healthy donors. Note on this clone: Its target is not known.

Vbeta (60) and Jbeta (13) primers were used in the PCR. Libraries were prepared by immunoSEQ multiplex PCR; TCRdb keeps only in-frame clonotypes and omits some of them. The data show 150,000 to 200,000 clones, just over 75% seen once. Study conclusions and caveats: About 87% or about 30% of the time was how often most TCR beta V segments were productive, according to an earlier analysis. Among TCR beta chains, those listed as cytomegalovirus-associated numbered over 150. Donors were assumed by presence/absence analyses to have roughly uniform sequencing depth.

This receptor was taken from a man aged 25-45 years in good health and CMV-seronegative. Sequences were obtained from PBMCs.

The CDR3 here is CASSYSAAEKLFF. As DNA, the CDR3 is TGTGCCAGCAGTTACTCGGCCGCTGAAAAACTGTTTTTT. The chain is built from TRBV6-5 and TRBJ1-4; unclear D gene. The CDR3 contains 13 residues. Germline loops: CDR1 MNHEY, CDR2 SVGAGI. V was trimmed by 0 bases and J by 7 bases, leaving 6 bases between them.